This T cell receptor (beta chain) was sequenced for a study of STAT5B mutations in CD4+ large granular lymphocyte leukemia. Profiling relied on immunoSEQ multiplex PCR, and the TCRdb table lists in-frame clones only, not all of them. This sample has about 38,000 clones; 75% to 85% occur once, and the top ten carry approximately 0.6%. Comments on this clone: Its antigen remains unknown.

Regarding the study as a whole: Top patient clones used TRBV06 genes more often: 8/27 versus 2/35 in controls. About 24% of private leukemic clonotypes occurred rarely in other patients' non-leukemic repertoires. CD4-sorted patient repertoires seemed more clonal than healthy CD4+ repertoires.

The CDR3 contains 17 residues. Germline V gives CDR1 SEHNR, CDR2 FQNEAQ (reference sequence). V lost 5 bases to trimming and J lost 0 bases, with 19 bases between them. The clonotype originates from a human donor in good health. The genes are TRBV7-9 and TRBJ1-1; perhaps TRBD1 as D (6 bases). The sequenced sample consisted of CD4+ T cells from blood buffy coats. Written as DNA, the CDR3 is TGTGCCAGCAGCCTCACCGGGGGGGGCGCACTGAACACTGAAGCTTTCTTT. It encodes CASSLTGGGALNTEAFF.